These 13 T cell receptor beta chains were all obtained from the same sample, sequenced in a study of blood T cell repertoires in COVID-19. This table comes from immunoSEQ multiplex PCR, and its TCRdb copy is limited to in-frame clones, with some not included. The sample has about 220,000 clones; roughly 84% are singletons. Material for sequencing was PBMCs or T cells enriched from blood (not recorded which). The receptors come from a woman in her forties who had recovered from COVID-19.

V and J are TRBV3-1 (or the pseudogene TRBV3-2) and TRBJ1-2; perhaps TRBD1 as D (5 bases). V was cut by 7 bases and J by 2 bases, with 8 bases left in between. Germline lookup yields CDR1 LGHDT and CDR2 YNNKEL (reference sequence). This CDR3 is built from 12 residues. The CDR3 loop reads CASTQGNYGYTF. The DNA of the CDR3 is TGTGCCAGCACCCAGGGCAACTATGGCTACACCTTC.

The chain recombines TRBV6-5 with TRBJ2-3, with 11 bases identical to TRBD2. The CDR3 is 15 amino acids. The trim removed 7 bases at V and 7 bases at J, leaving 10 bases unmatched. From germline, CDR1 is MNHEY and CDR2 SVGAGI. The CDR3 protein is CASTDLAGGYHTQYF. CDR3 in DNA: TGTGCCAGCACCGACCTAGCGGGAGGATATCATACGCAGTATTTT.

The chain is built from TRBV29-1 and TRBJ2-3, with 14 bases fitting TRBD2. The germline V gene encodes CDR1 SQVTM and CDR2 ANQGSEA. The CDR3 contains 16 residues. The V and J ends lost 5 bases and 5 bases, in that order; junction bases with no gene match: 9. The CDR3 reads CSVPRGLAGGRDTQYF. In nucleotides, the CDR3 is TGCAGCGTTCCCCGCGGACTAGCGGGAGGTAGAGATACGCAGTATTTT.

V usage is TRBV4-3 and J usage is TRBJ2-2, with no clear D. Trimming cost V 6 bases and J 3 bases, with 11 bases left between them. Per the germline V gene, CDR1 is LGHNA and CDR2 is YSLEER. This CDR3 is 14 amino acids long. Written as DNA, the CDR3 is TGCGCCAGCAGTCCAGGCCCTGACACCGGGGAGCTGTTTTTT. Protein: CASSPGPDTGELFF.

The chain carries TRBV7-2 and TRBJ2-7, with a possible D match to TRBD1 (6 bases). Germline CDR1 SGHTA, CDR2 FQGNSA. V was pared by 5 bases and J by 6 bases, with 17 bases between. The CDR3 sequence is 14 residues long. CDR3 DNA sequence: TGTGCCAGCAGCCCCGGTTGGGGGCGGTTCGAGCAGTACTTC. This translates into CASSPGWGRFEQYF. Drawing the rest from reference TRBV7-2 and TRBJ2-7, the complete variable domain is GAGVSQSPSNKVTEKGKDVELRCDPISGHTALYWYRQSLGQGLEFLIYFQGNSAPDKSGLPSDRFSAERTGGSVSTLTIQRTQQEDSAVYLCASSPGWGRFEQYFGPGTRLTVT.

DNA of the CDR3: TGTGCCAGCATCATACAGGGGAACACTGAAGCTTTCTTT. This translates into CASIIQGNTEAFF. The V and J genes are TRBV28 and TRBJ1-1, with D possibly TRBD1 on 6 matching bases. Per the germline V gene, CDR1 is MDHEN and CDR2 is SYDVKM. The CDR3 runs to 13 residues. The ends were cut back, 7 bases at V and 1 base at J, with 10 bases in the middle. Drawing the rest from reference TRBV28 and TRBJ1-1, the complete variable domain is DVKVTQSSRYLVKRTGEKVFLECVQDMDHENMFWYRQDPGLGLRLIYFSYDVKMKEKGDIPEGYSVSREKKERFSLILESASTNQTSMYLCASIIQGNTEAFFGQGTRLTVV.

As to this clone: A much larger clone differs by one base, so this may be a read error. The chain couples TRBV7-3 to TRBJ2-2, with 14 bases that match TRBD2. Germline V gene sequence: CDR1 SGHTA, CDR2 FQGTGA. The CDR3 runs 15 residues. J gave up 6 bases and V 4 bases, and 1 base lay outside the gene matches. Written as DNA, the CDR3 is TGTGCCAGCAGCTCGGGACTAGCGGGAGCCGGGGAGCTGTTTTTT. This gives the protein CASSSGLAGAGELFF.

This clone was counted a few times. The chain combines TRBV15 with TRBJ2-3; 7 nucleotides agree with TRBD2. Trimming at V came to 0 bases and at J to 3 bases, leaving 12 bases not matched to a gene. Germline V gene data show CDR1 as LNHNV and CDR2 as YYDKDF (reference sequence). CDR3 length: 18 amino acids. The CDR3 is CATSRDPAWRERTDTQYF. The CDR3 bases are TGTGCCACCAGCAGAGATCCGGCCTGGCGGGAGAGGACAGATACGCAGTATTTT.

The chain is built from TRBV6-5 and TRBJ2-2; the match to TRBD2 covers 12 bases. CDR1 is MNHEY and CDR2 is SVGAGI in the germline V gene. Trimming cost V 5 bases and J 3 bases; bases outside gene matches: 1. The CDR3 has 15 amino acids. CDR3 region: CASSRLAGDTGELFF. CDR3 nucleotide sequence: TGTGCCAGCAGTCGACTAGCGGGAGACACCGGGGAGCTGTTTTTT.

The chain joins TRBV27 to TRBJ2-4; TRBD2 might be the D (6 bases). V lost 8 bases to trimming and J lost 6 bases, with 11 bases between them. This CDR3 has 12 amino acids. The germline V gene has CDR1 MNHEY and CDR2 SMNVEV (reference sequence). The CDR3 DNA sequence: TGTGCCAGCGTGGGAGGCGGAAACATTCAGTACTTC. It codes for CASVGGGNIQYF.

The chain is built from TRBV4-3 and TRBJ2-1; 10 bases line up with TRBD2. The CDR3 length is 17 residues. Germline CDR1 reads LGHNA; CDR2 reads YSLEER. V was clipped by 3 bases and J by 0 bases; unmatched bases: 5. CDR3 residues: CASSQWTSGSSYNEQFF. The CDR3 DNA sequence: TGCGCCAGCAGCCAGTGGACTAGCGGAAGCTCCTACAATGAGCAGTTCTTC.

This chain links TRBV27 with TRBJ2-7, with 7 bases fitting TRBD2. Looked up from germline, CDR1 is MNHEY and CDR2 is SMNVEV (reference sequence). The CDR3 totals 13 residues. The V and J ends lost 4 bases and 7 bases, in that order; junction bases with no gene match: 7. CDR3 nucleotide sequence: TGTGCCAGCAGTTGGGCGGCGGGAGTTGAGCAGTACGTC. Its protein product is CASSWAAGVEQYV.

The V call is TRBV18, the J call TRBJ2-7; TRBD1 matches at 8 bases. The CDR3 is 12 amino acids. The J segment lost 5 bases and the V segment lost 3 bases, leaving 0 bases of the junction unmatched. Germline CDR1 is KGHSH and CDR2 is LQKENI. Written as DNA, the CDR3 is TGTGCCAGCTCACCGGACAGGGACGAGCAGTACTTC. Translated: CASSPDRDEQYF.